Given below is one T cell receptor beta chain in context. The data derive from a study of blood T cell repertoires in COVID-19. Background on the study: Acute and convalescent COVID-19 specimens originated in the United States, Italy and Spain.

The germline gives CDR1 ENHRY, CDR2 SYGVKD. The germline V and J ends were trimmed by 3 bases and 1 base, with 10 bases remaining between them. CDR3 length equals 15 residues. The table came from immunoSEQ multiplex PCR; TCRdb's copy has only in-frame clones and leaves some out. The table records more than 300,000 clones, more than 70% of them present only once. Participant-given clinical history determined each cohort assignment. The origin of this receptor is a man aged 40-50 years in a cohort exposed to, infected with or recovered from COVID-19 (not recorded which). This sequence joins TRBV10-3 and TRBJ2-1; D may be TRBD2 (6 bases). The specimen sequenced was PBMCs or T cells enriched from blood (not recorded which). The CDR3 DNA sequence: TGTGCCATCAGTGATGGTAGCGGTTCCTACAATGAGCAGTTCTTC. As protein: CAISDGSGSYNEQFF.